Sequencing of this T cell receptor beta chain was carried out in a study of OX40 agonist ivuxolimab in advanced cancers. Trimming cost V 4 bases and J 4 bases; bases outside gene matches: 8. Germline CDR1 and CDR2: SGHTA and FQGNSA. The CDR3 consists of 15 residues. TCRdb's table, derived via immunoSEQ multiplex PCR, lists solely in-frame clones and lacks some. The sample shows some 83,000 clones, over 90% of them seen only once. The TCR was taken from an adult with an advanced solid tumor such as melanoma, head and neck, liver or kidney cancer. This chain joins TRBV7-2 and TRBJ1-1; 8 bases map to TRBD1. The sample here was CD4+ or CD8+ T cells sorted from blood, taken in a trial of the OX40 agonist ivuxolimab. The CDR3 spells CASSYSGDRGTEAFF. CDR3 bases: TGTGCCAGCAGCTACAGCGGTGACAGGGGCACTGAAGCTTTCTTT.